The rows below give T cell receptor beta chains drawn from one sample of a study of T cell responses to AZD1222 COVID-19 vaccine. Sequencing used immunoSEQ multiplex PCR; TCRdb keeps in-frame clones, though not all of them. The repertoire holds around 70,000 clones, with roughly 89% as singletons. The sample was peripheral blood, taken on day 0 of AZD1222 vaccination. Receptors originate from an adult in good health. CDR3s include the opening cysteine and the closing phenylalanine or tryptophan. Fields, in order: clone size, D gene, V gene, J gene, CDR3 DNA, CDR3 protein. D genes are given only for firm matches. Clone size is given for some rows only: seen once, a few or many times, or a class if the clone is expanded.

>once|.|TRBV25-1|TRBJ1-1
TGTGCCAGCAGTGACCAGGGGCGAGGTGAAGCTTTCTTT
CASSDQGRGEAFF
>.|.|TRBV18|TRBJ2-7
TGTGCCAGCTCACCGCCGGGATACCCCTACGAGCAGTACTTC
CASSPPGYPYEQYF
>.|.|TRBV6-5|TRBJ2-4
TGTGCCAGCAGATCGGGACGGGCGGACATTCAGTACTTC
CASRSGRADIQYF
>.|TRBD1|TRBV6-6|TRBJ1-3
TGTGCCAGCAGTGACGGACAGGGAAGAAACACCATATATTTT
CASSDGQGRNTIYF
>few|.|TRBV3-1/TRBV3-2|TRBJ1-6
TGTGCCAGCAGCCCCCGGGTAAATTCACCCCTCCACTTT
CASSPRVNSPLHF
>.|.|TRBV11-3|TRBJ2-1
TGTGCCAGCAGCTTAGGAGGGGGTCAGGGTAATGAGCAGTTCTTC
CASSLGGGQGNEQFF
>.|.|TRBV28|TRBJ1-2
TGTGCCAGCAGTTTCGGGGTAGCGCAGTCCTATGGCTACACCTTC
CASSFGVAQSYGYTF
>.|TRBD1|TRBV7-8|TRBJ2-7
TGTGCCAGCAGTCGGACAGGGGGGGGATCCTACGAGCAGTACTTC
CASSRTGGGSYEQYF
>.|TRBD2|TRBV11-2|TRBJ2-3
TGTGCCAGCAGCTTGGGCCTTAGCGGGAGGGAGGCTAGCACAGATACGCAGTATTTT
CASSLGLSGREASTDTQYF
>.|.|TRBV9|TRBJ1-6
TGTGCCAGCAGCCCAGGGACGGTAGGGAATTCACCCCTCCACTTT
CASSPGTVGNSPLHF
>.|.|TRBV7-9|TRBJ2-7
TGTGCCAGCAGCTTAGTAATCTCCTACGAGCAGTACTTC
CASSLVISYEQYF
>.|.|TRBV9|TRBJ1-1
TGTGCCAGCAGCCCCCGGGAAGGATACACTGAAGCTTTCTTT
CASSPREGYTEAFF
>.|.|TRBV12-3/TRBV12-4|TRBJ1-2
TGTGCCAGCAGTTTATATGGTGACTATGGCTACACCTTC
CASSLYGDYGYTF
>few|.|TRBV4-2|TRBJ1-4
TGTGCCAGCAGCCCGAATCTGCGTAATGAAAAACTGTTTTTT
CASSPNLRNEKLFF
>.|.|TRBV5-1|TRBJ1-6
TGCGCCAGCAGCCCTGGGGCAGGGATTGATAATTCACCCCTCCACTTT
CASSPGAGIDNSPLHF
>once|.|TRBV19|TRBJ2-2
TGTGCCAGTAGTATTTCGGGCACCGGGGAGCTGTTTTTT
CASSISGTGELFF
>.|.|TRBV24-1|TRBJ2-2
TGTGCCACCAGTGACAAGGGACGGGGCACCGGGGAGCTGTTTTTT
CATSDKGRGTGELFF
>.|.|TRBV28|TRBJ1-6
TGTGCCAGCAGTTTGACGGTGAGGAATTCACCCCTCCACTTT
CASSLTVRNSPLHF
>few|.|TRBV9|TRBJ2-1
TGTGCCAGCAGCGTAGGTTTCATTTACAATGAGCAGTTCTTC
CASSVGFIYNEQFF
>.|.|TRBV2|TRBJ1-2
TGTGCCAGCAGTCTGGACAGCTCCTATGGCTACACCTTC
CASSLDSSYGYTF
>once|TRBD1|TRBV24-1|TRBJ2-7
TGTGCCACCAGTGTTGGACAGGGAGGAGCCGAGCAGTACTTC
CATSVGQGGAEQYF
>.|.|TRBV6-1|TRBJ1-2
TGTGCCAGCAGTGAATTAGGGGACCTCGGTGGCTACACCTTC
CASSELGDLGGYTF
>.|.|TRBV2|TRBJ2-7
TGTGCCAGCAGTGAATCTCTGTACGAGCAGTACTTC
CASSESLYEQYF
>.|.|TRBV24-1|TRBJ1-1
TGTGCCACCAGTGAGGCGGGACGTCGGGCTTTCTTT
CATSEAGRRAFF
>few|.|TRBV4-1|TRBJ2-5
TGCGCCAGCAGCCAAGATGGTCTGTACCAAGAGACCCAGTACTTC
CASSQDGLYQETQYF
>.|TRBD2|TRBV24-1|TRBJ2-1
TGTGCCACCAGTGATTTGCCTGGCGGGACTACCACTAGCTCCTACAATGAGCAGTTCTTC
CATSDLPGGTTTSSYNEQFF
>.|.|TRBV4-1|TRBJ1-5
TGCGCCAGCAGCCAATATGACGAGGGAAGGGATCAGCCCCAGCATTTT
CASSQYDEGRDQPQHF
>.|TRBD1|TRBV5-1|TRBJ1-1
TGCGCCAGCACCGATGACAGGGCCGCAGGAACTGAAGCTTTCTTT
CASTDDRAAGTEAFF
>.|.|TRBV7-9|TRBJ1-2
TGTGCCAGCAGCTTAGCAGGTGGCACAATGAGCTATGGCTACACCTTC
CASSLAGGTMSYGYTF
>.|.|TRBV5-1|TRBJ1-6
TGCGCCAGCAGCCCCGATGGGGGGGCCAATTCACCCCTCCACTTT
CASSPDGGANSPLHF